Given below is one TCR beta chain in context. Its antigen remains undetermined. Base qualities are not at hand, and no much larger clone is one base apart. The CDR3 numbers 14 residues from cysteine through phenylalanine. The DNA shown is the 42-base CDR3, in frame from base 1. V drops 1 base and J drops 9 bases, leaving 15 bases in between. From a lookup of the germline V gene, CDR1 and CDR2 are SGHTA and FQGNSA. Ophthalmopathy patients had moderately to severely active disease, Clinical Activity Score of at least 3, NOSPECS grade of at least 4, and duration under 3 months. Any patient with an uncontrolled infection, another autoimmune disease, pregnancy or lactation was excluded. Diagnoses relied on clinical symptoms, serum thyroxine and TRAb, thyroid ultrasound and orbital computed tomography. PBMCs were isolated from around 10 ml of fresh peripheral blood by Ficoll-Paque density gradient centrifugation. Total RNA was extracted using Trizol reagent, and RNA quality was assessed on an Agilent 2100 Bioanalyzer.

The data derive from a study of T cells in Graves' hyperthyroidism and ophthalmopathy (dated by TCRdb to between 2019 and 2020). With respect to the entire study: Peripheral blood samples were taken at the time of initial diagnosis, prior to any treatment. To identify distinguishing TCR V-J signatures, a discovery cohort of about a hundred patients was used, comprising 43 with Graves' ophthalmopathy and some 57 with stable Graves' hyperthyroidism. Prospective prediction of ophthalmopathy was tested in an independent validation cohort of fewer than 20 hyperthyroidism patients and 17 patients who later progressed to ophthalmopathy. The 100 discovery patients were randomly split 7:3 into training and test sets. In several Graves' hyperthyroidism patients, the study also compared T-cell repertoires from thyroid tissue with T-cell repertoires from blood. After blood sampling, hyperthyroidism patients were treated with methimazole at a starting dose of 30 mg daily, and ophthalmopathy patients were treated with high-dose intravenous methylprednisolone. TCR Vbeta CDR3 sequencing of approximately 140 peripheral blood samples (under 45 ophthalmopathy, some 75 hyperthyroidism and around 17 progressor patients) is reported in the paper.

Overall results and qualifications from the work: In validation, progression to ophthalmopathy was predicted by the model with 70.59% sensitivity and approximately 78% specificity, a median of roughly 6.4 months before onset. Most expanded thyroid clonotypes (frequency above 0.001) were also found in blood, which suggests that blood repertoires may mirror thyroid immune responses. Ophthalmopathy was separated from stable hyperthyroidism by a 13 V-J signature model, with 85% to 90% sensitivity and just over 81% specificity obtained in cross-validation and 80%/75% obtained in testing. Sample size was not statistically predetermined, and blinding of investigators to group allocation was not performed.

The TCR beta CDR3 regions were amplified from the RNA transcripts. A first-round RT-PCR of the TCR CDR3 used the HTBI primer set with the Qiagen OneStep RT-PCR kit. The libraries were constructed in a second round of multiplex PCR and then size-selected and purified. Paired-end sequencing of the libraries was performed with 100 bp reads on an Illumina HiSeq2000. The authors processed their data as follows. SOAPnuke was used to process the raw data, throwing out any read that contained adapters or uncalled bases, had a mean Phred below 15, or lacked an exact constant-primer or identifier match. COPE v1.2.5 was used to merge high-quality paired reads, and clonotypes were defined as unique nucleotide sequences. MiTCR v1.1 was used to align clonotypes to the IMGT TRBV, TRBD and TRBJ reference segments. Analysis was restricted to V-J combinations with a frequency above 0.0001, which covered about 99% of repertoires. The TCS score was defined as the ratio of F50 (clonal expansion) to E x V (chaos), calculated using BLOSUM62-based TCRdist between CDR3 peptides within each V-J. Welch's t-statistics and random forest reduced roughly 500 V-J features to fewer than 15, which were used in a naive Bayes classifier (R e1071). TCRdb itself trimmed the public reads at Q25 with fastp, ran MiXCR and retained productive beta chains. CDR3 protein sequences are deduplicated, and each keeps its most common genes and DNA. These V and J calls rely on TCRdb rather than the paper's analysis. This sample has under 250,000 distinct CDR3 sequences in its table, and approximately 23% of those were observed once. Jointly, the top ten make up about 40% of the sample.

Rearrangement joined TRBV7-2 to TRBJ1-2; D gene: possibly TRBD1, on 6 matching bases. The sequencing input was blood. This receptor was obtained from a woman between 40 and 55 years old with Graves' ophthalmopathy. The CDR3 is CASSLEFFGDSYTF. The nucleotide sequence is given as TGTGCCAGCAGCTTAGAATTCTTTGGGGACAGCTACACCTTC.